Following are 17 T cell receptor beta chains from one sample sequenced in a study of shared clonotypes between healthy human individuals. The naive CD8 fraction comprised CD45RO-negative cells positively selected for CCR7 and excluded terminally differentiated effector memory CD45RA+ cells. TCRdb keeps only in-frame clones here, not all; method: immunoSEQ multiplex PCR. This table holds 800,000 to 950,000 clones, 96% found once. Sample: naive CD8+ T cells sorted from blood. The receptors were sampled from a man aged 25-45 years in good health.

V gene TRBV27 combines with J gene TRBJ2-7; unclear D gene. Germline loops: CDR1 MNHEY, CDR2 SMNVEV (reference sequence). V lost 0 bases and J 2 bases, leaving 8 bases between the germline ends. This CDR3 spans 14 amino acids. The chain's CDR3 is CASSLSGTAYEQYF. In DNA, the CDR3 is TGTGCCAGCAGTTTATCGGGAACTGCCTACGAGCAGTACTTC.

Remarks on this clone: Relative to the germline gene, one junction end is altered; a read error may explain this. The CDR3 region has the DNA TGTGCCAGCTCACGGGACAGGGGGCCTGACGCTTTCTTT. Translation gives CASSRDRGPDAFF. This chain links TRBV18 with TRBJ1-1, with TRBD1 matching over 12 bases. The CDR3 runs to 13 residues. Germline assignment: CDR1 KGHSH and CDR2 LQKENI. The full variable domain, completed using reference TRBV18 and TRBJ1-1, is NAGVMQNPRHLVRRRGQEARLRCSPMKGHSHVYWYRQLPEEGLKFMVYLQKENIIDESGMPKERFSAEFPKEGPSILRIQQVVRGDSAAYFCASSRDRGPDAFFGQGTRLTVV.

The rearrangement joins TRBV6-5 to TRBJ1-2; the match to TRBD1 covers 7 bases. CDR1 is MNHEY, CDR2 SVGAGI, per germline. V lost 3 bases to trimming and J lost 7 bases; unmatched junction nucleotides: 14. CDR3 length: 16 residues. This CDR3 is CASSYSIGQVGSGYTF. In DNA form, the CDR3 reads TGTGCCAGCAGTTATTCCATCGGACAGGTCGGCAGTGGCTACACCTTC.

The chain couples TRBV11-2 to TRBJ2-1, with TRBD2 matching over 8 bases. The CDR3 consists of 16 residues. Germline CDR1 SGHAT, CDR2 FQNNGV. Trimming removed 4 bases from V and 2 bases from J; junction bases left unmatched: 7. CDR3 region: CASSYTGTSTYNEQFF. DNA of the CDR3: TGTGCCAGCAGCTATACCGGGACTAGTACCTACAATGAGCAGTTCTTC.

The rearrangement joins TRBV7-9 to TRBJ2-7, with 11 bases that match TRBD1. V was clipped by 1 base and J by 4 bases; unmatched bases: 3. The germline V gene has CDR1 SEHNR and CDR2 FQNEAQ (reference sequence). This CDR3 is built from 15 residues. In nucleotides, the CDR3 is TGTGCCAGCAGCTTAGTCGGGACAGGGGGATACGAGCAGTACTTC. Its protein is CASSLVGTGGYEQYF. Using reference TRBV7-9 and TRBJ2-7 for the parts outside the CDR3, the full variable domain is DTGVSQNPRHKITKRGQNVTFRCDPISEHNRLYWYRQTLGQGPEFLTYFQNEAQLEKSRLLSDRFSAERPKGSFSTLEIQRTEQGDSAMYLCASSLVGTGGYEQYFGPGTRLTVT.

CDR3 DNA: TGTGCCAGCCGTACAACAGATACGCAGTATTTT. Translating it yields CASRTTDTQYF. The V and J genes are TRBV27 and TRBJ2-3; D unresolved. CDR1 is MNHEY, CDR2 SMNVEV, per germline (reference sequence). The CDR3 loop spans 11 amino acids. V dropped 8 bases and J dropped 3 bases, with 6 bases sitting between them.

The chain is built from TRBV29-1 and TRBJ1-2; D gene ambiguous. The CDR3 has 11 residues. V was trimmed by 5 bases and J by 5 bases, leaving 9 bases between them. Germline-derived CDR1 and CDR2 are SQVTM and ANQGSEA. The CDR3 nucleotides read TGCAGCGTTTCTGATCTGTATGGCTACACCTTC. The encoded protein is CSVSDLYGYTF.

This clone appeared once. This chain joins TRBV7-2 and TRBJ2-1; D is possibly TRBD2 (6 bases). CDR3 length: 12 amino acids. Trimming took 5 bases from V and 10 from J, leaving 12 bases between them. Per germline, CDR1 SGHTA and CDR2 FQGNSA. CDR3 coding DNA: TGTGCCAGCAGCCGTAGCGGATACGAGCAGTTCTTC. Protein product: CASSRSGYEQFF.

Remarks on this clone: The sample contains more than one DNA sequence encoding this CDR3. The chain combines TRBV19 with TRBJ1-2; 7 bases are a match to TRBD1. Germline lookup yields CDR1 LNHDA and CDR2 SQIVND (reference sequence). The CDR3 consists of 13 residues. V shed 3 bases, J shed 5 bases, and the junction held 3 bases outside the gene matches. CDR3: CASSIEGAYGYTF. CDR3 DNA sequence: TGTGCCAGTAGTATCGAGGGGGCGTATGGCTACACCTTC.

The rearrangement joins TRBV18 to TRBJ1-5; no firm D call. Germline CDR1 and CDR2: KGHSH and LQKENI. The CDR3 spans 13 residues. Trimming stripped 6 bases from V and 1 base from J, with 7 bases between. The CDR3 reads CASSPSSNQPQHF. As DNA, the CDR3 is TGTGCCAGCTCCCCCTCGAGCAATCAGCCCCAGCATTTT.

J is TRBJ2-3 and V is TRBV9, with TRBD2 identical over 14 bases. Trimming took 7 bases from V and 0 from J; bases not matched to a gene: 7. The CDR3 has 17 residues. Germline assignment: CDR1 SGDLS and CDR2 YYNGEE. The CDR3 coding sequence is TGTGCCAGCGGGGGGACTAGCGGGAGTTACAGCACAGATACGCAGTATTTT. It codes for CASGGTSGSYSTDTQYF.

The rearrangement uses TRBV28 and TRBJ1-1; no reliable D call. The CDR3 has 16 amino acids. The V gene lost 6 bases and the J gene lost 0 bases, with 17 bases spanning the gap. The germline V gene has CDR1 MDHEN and CDR2 SYDVKM. CDR3 residues: CASSLPRAGVNTEAFF. The CDR3 DNA follows: TGTGCCAGCAGCCTGCCCCGAGCTGGGGTGAACACTGAAGCTTTCTTT.

The chain is built from TRBV11-2 and TRBJ2-7, with TRBD1 identical over 8 bases. The germline V gene has CDR1 SGHAT and CDR2 FQNNGV. The CDR3 sequence is 16 residues long. The J segment lost 2 bases and the V segment lost 6 bases, leaving 12 bases of the junction unmatched. CDR3 DNA: TGTGCCAGCAGTTTCTCTAGAGGACAGGGCCCCTACGAGCAGTACTTC. It codes for CASSFSRGQGPYEQYF. Looking up the rest from reference TRBV11-2 and TRBJ2-7 gives the full variable domain: EAGVAQSPRYKIIEKRQSVAFWCNPISGHATLYWYQQILGQGPKLLIQFQNNGVVDDSQLPKDRFSAERLKGVDSTLKIQPAKLEDSAVYLCASSFSRGQGPYEQYFGPGTRLTVT.

The rearrangement links TRBV13 to TRBJ2-7; 10 nucleotides align to TRBD1. The ends lost 5 bases at V and 5 bases at J; junction bases unmatched: 9. CDR1 is PRHDT, CDR2 FYEKMQ, per germline (reference sequence). The length of the CDR3 is 15 residues. DNA for the CDR3: TGTGCCAGCAGCGCAACCGGGACAGGGGCCGACGAGCAGTACTTC. Amino acids: CASSATGTGADEQYF.

The rearrangement uses TRBV4-1 and TRBJ1-1; D unclear. V shed 1 base and J shed 1 base, with 7 bases lying between them. Per the germline V gene, CDR1 is MGHRA and CDR2 is YSYEKL. This CDR3 has 14 amino acids. The CDR3 protein is CASSQVQGNTEAFF. DNA for the CDR3: TGCGCCAGCAGCCAAGTTCAAGGGAACACTGAAGCTTTCTTT.

This chain uses TRBV7-9 with TRBJ2-1; 8 nucleotides align to TRBD2. CDR3 size: 15 residues. The junction had 7 bases not matched to a gene; V was cut back by 5 bases and J by 4 bases. CDR1 and CDR2 from the germline V gene are SEHNR and FQNEAQ (reference sequence). CDR3 nucleotides: TGTGCCAGCAGCCCAAGCGGGAGAAGGTACAATGAGCAGTTCTTC. It translates to CASSPSGRRYNEQFF.

The chain combines TRBV29-1 with TRBJ2-7, with 10 bases lining up with TRBD2. This CDR3 has 14 amino acids. Germline V gene data show CDR1 as SQVTM and CDR2 as ANQGSEA. V shed 3 bases, J shed 3 bases, and the junction held 5 bases outside the gene matches. CDR3 sequence: CSVDSGRAYYEQYF. CDR3 nucleotide sequence: TGCAGCGTTGACAGCGGGAGGGCCTACTACGAGCAGTACTTC.